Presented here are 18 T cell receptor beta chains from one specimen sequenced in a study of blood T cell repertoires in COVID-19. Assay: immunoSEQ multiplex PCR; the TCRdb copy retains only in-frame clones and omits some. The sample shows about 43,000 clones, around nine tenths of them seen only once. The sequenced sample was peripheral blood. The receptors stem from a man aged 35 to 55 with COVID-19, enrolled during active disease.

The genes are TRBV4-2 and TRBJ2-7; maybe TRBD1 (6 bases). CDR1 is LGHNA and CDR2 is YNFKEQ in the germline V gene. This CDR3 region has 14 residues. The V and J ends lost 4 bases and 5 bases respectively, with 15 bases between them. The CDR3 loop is CASSLQGFINEQYF. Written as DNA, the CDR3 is TGTGCCAGCAGCCTGCAGGGGTTCATTAACGAGCAGTACTTC.

CDR3 in DNA: TGTGCCAGCAGCTTAGTGGGTAGCGGGAGATCGGGAGAGACCCAGTACTTC. Translated: CASSLVGSGRSGETQYF. V is TRBV11-2 and J is TRBJ2-5; 9 nucleotides line up with TRBD2. This CDR3 is built from 17 residues. Germline V CDR1 and CDR2: SGHAT, FQNNGV. J gave up 4 bases and V 1 base, and 10 bases lay outside the gene matches.

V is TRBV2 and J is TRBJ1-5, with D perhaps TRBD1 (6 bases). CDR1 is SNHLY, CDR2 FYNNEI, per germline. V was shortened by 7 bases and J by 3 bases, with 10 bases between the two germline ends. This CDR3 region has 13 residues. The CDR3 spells CASNQGNNQPQHF. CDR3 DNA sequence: TGTGCCAGCAACCAGGGGAACAATCAGCCCCAGCATTTT. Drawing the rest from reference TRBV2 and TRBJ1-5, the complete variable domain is EPEVTQTPSHQVTQMGQEVILRCVPISNHLYFYWYRQILGQKVEFLVSFYNNEISEKSEIFDDQFSVERPDGSNFTLKIRSTKLEDSAMYFCASNQGNNQPQHFGDGTRLSIL.

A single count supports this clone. DNA of the CDR3: TGTGCCACCTGGGACAGCCTGAACACTGAAGCTTTCTTT. This sequence encodes CATWDSLNTEAFF. V is TRBV4-2 and J is TRBJ1-1; TRBD1 matches at 7 bases. CDR1 is LGHNA and CDR2 is YNFKEQ in the germline V gene. J was trimmed by 0 bases and V by 10 bases; bases with no gene match: 5. The CDR3 is made up of 13 amino acids.

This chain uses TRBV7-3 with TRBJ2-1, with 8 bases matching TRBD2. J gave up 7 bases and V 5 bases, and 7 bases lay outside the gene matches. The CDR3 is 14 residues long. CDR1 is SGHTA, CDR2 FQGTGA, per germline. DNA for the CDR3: TGTGCCAGCAGCCCAGGACTAGCTTCGAATGAGCAGTTCTTC. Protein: CASSPGLASNEQFF.

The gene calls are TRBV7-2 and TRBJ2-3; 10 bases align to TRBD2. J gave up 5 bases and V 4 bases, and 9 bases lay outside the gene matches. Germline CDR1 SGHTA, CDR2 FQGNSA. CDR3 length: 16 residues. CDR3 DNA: TGTGCCAGCAGCTCGAAGCGGGGGGGCAGGGGAGATACGCAGTATTTT. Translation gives CASSSKRGGRGDTQYF.

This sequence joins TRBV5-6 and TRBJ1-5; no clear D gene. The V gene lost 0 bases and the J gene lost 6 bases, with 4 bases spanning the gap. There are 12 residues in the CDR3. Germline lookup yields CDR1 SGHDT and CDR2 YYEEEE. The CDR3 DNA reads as TGTGCCAGCAGCTTGGGAGTTCAGCCCCAGCATTTT. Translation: CASSLGVQPQHF. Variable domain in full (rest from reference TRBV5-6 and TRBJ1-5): DAGVTQSPTHLIKTRGQQVTLRCSPKSGHDTVSWYQQALGQGPQFIFQYYEEEERQRGNFPDRFSGHQFPNYSSELNVNALLLGDSALYLCASSLGVQPQHFGDGTRLSIL.

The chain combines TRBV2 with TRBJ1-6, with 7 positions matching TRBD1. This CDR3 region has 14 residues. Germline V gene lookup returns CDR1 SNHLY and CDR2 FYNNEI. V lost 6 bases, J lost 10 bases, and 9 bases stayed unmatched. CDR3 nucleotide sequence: TGTGCCAGCAGGCCAACCCCAGGGGGGTCACCCCTCCACTTT. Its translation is CASRPTPGGSPLHF.

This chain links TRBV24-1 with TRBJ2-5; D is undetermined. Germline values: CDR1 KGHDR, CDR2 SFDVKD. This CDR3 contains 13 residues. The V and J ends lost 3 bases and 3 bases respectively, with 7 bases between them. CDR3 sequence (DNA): TGTGCCACCAGTGATCCAAATGAAGAGACCCAGTACTTC. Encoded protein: CATSDPNEETQYF.

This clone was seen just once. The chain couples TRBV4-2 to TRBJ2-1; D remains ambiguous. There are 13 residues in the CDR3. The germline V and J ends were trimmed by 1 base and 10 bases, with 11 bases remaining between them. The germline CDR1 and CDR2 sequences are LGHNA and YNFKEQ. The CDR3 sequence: CASSQGPFAEQFF. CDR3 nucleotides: TGTGCCAGCAGCCAAGGCCCCTTTGCGGAGCAGTTCTTC.

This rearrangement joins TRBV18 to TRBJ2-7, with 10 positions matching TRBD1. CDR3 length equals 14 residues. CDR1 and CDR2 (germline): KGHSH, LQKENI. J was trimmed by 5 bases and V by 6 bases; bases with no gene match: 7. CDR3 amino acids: CASSRGTGEDEQYF. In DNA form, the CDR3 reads TGTGCCAGCTCCCGAGGGACAGGGGAAGACGAGCAGTACTTC.

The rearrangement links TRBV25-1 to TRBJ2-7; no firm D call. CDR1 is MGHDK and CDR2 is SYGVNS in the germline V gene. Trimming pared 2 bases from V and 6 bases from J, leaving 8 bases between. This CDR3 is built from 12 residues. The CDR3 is CASSELTSEQYF. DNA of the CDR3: TGTGCCAGCAGTGAACTAACCTCCGAGCAGTACTTC.

In DNA, the CDR3 is TGTGCCAGCAGCTTATTGCAGGGGGCTGGTGAGCAGTACTTC. This encodes CASSLLQGAGEQYF. This chain connects TRBV7-9 to TRBJ2-7; TRBD1 agrees at 8 bases. Germline CDR1 is SEHNR and CDR2 is FQNEAQ (reference sequence). The CDR3 is 14 amino acids. J gave up 7 bases and V 2 bases, and 7 bases lay outside the gene matches.

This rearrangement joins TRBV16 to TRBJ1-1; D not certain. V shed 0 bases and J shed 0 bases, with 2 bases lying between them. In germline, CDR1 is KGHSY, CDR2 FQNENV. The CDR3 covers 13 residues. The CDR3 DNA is TGTGCCAGCAGCCAATCCTTGAACACTGAAGCTTTCTTT. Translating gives CASSQSLNTEAFF.

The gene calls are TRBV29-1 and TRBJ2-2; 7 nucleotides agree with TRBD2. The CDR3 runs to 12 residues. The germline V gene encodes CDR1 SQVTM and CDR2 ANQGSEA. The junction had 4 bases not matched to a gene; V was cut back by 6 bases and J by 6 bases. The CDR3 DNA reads TGCAGCGTAGCCCGGGGGGCCGGGGAGCTGTTTTTT. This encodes CSVARGAGELFF.

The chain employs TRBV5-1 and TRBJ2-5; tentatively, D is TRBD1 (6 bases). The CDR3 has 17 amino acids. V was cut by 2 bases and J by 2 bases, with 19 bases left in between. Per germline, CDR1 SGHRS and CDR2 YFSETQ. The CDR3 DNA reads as TGCGCCAGCAGCTTTGGGCTGAAGACAGGATCGCAAGAGACCCAGTACTTC. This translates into CASSFGLKTGSQETQYF.

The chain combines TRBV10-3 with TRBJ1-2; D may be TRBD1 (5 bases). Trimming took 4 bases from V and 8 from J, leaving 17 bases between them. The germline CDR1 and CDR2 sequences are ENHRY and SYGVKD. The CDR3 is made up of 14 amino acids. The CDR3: CAISATSGLGGYTF. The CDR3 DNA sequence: TGTGCCATCAGTGCGACTTCAGGGTTGGGGGGCTACACCTTC.

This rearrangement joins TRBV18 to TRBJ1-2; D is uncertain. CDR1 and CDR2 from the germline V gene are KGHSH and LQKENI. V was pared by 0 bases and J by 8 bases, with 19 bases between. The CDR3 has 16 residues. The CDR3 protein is CASSPPSTAGLGGYTF. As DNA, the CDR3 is TGTGCCAGCTCACCACCGTCGACGGCAGGCCTCGGCGGCTACACCTTC. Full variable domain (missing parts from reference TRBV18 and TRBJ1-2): NAGVMQNPRHLVRRRGQEARLRCSPMKGHSHVYWYRQLPEEGLKFMVYLQKENIIDESGMPKERFSAEFPKEGPSILRIQQVVRGDSAAYFCASSPPSTAGLGGYTFGSGTRLTVV.